What follows describes a single T cell receptor (beta chain). Some clones are missing from TCRdb's copy, which holds only in-frame ones; the method was immunoSEQ multiplex PCR. This sample has about 200,000 clones; approximately 85% occur once, and the top ten carry 2.4%. The data were taken from a study of blood T cell repertoires in COVID-19. This CDR3 is 13 amino acids long. V trimming: 5 bases; J trimming: 8 bases; junction bases outside the gene matches: 2. CDR1 and CDR2 (germline): SGHTA, FQGTGA. Sequences were obtained from peripheral blood. The receptor comes from a woman in her 70s with COVID-19, enrolled during active disease. The gene calls are TRBV7-3 and TRBJ1-6; TRBD1 matches at 8 bases. In DNA form, the CDR3 reads TGTGCCAGCAGCCCACAGGGGGATTCACCCCTCCACTTT. Its translation is CASSPQGDSPLHF.